Following are 27 T cell receptor beta chains from one sample sequenced in a study of a mutant IDH1 vaccine in newly diagnosed glioma. The method was immunoSEQ multiplex PCR; TCRdb's version includes in-frame clones alone and lacks a portion of them. The sample has about 56,000 clones, roughly nine tenths seen once. Regarding time point: week 35, safety follow-up. With topical imiquimod, each dose of the vaccine consisted of 300 ug of mutant IDH1 20-mer peptide. These receptors are not linked to any known antigen. This material consisted of PBMCs, taken from a glioma patient whose treatment included an IDH1 peptide vaccine. The receptor set was obtained from a man in his forties or fifties with glioma.

This chain uses TRBV6-6 with TRBJ1-5, with D tentatively TRBD1 (5 bases). The V and J ends lost 0 bases and 5 bases respectively, with 11 bases between them. Germline loops: CDR1 MNHNY, CDR2 SVGAGI (reference sequence). The CDR3 sequence is 15 residues long. CDR3 sequence reads: CASSYSTVSDQPQHF. CDR3 DNA sequence: TGTGCCAGCAGTTACTCGACAGTCTCGGATCAGCCCCAGCATTTT.

This chain connects TRBV6-6 to TRBJ2-5, with TRBD2 matching 14 bases. With 5 bases clipped from V and 5 bases from J, the junction kept 7 bases outside the gene matches. The CDR3 contains 16 residues. Germline-derived CDR1 and CDR2 are MNHNY and SVGAGI (reference sequence). CDR3 nucleotide sequence: TGTGCCAGCAGTCCTGGACTAGCGGGAGGATACGAGACCCAGTACTTC. This translates into CASSPGLAGGYETQYF.

The genes are TRBV5-4 and TRBJ2-7; 9 bases match TRBD1. V trimming: 2 bases; J trimming: 3 bases; junction bases outside the gene matches: 3. This CDR3 is 14 amino acids long. The germline V gene has CDR1 SGHNT and CDR2 YYREEE (reference sequence). CDR3 residues: CASSFRDRDYEQYF. In nucleotides, the CDR3 is TGTGCCAGCAGCTTCCGGGACAGGGACTACGAGCAGTACTTC.

This clone was seen once. The chain is built from TRBV6-1 and TRBJ1-5, with D possibly TRBD1 on 5 matching bases. This CDR3 spans 14 amino acids. Trimming left V 6 bases short and J 1 base short, with 10 bases between. Germline assignment: CDR1 MNHNS and CDR2 SASEGT. CDR3 DNA: TGTGCCAGCAGCCGACGGGGCAGCAATCAGCCCCAGCATTTT. Its protein is CASSRRGSNQPQHF.

The J gene is TRBJ1-1, the V gene TRBV5-1; 8 bases agree with TRBD1. With V trimmed by 4 bases and J by 1 base, 6 bases remained unmatched. The CDR3 extends over 15 amino acids. Looked up from germline, CDR1 is SGHRS and CDR2 is YFSETQ. The CDR3 bases are TGCGCCAGCAGCAATGGACAGGGCCGGAACACTGAAGCTTTCTTT. Its translation is CASSNGQGRNTEAFF. The whole variable domain, filled in from reference TRBV5-1 and TRBJ1-1, reads KAGVTQTPRYLIKTRGQQVTLSCSPISGHRSVSWYQQTPGQGLQFLFEYFSETQRNKGNFPGRFSGRQFSNSRSEMNVSTLELGDSALYLCASSNGQGRNTEAFFGQGTRLTVV.

The DNA for the CDR3 is TGTGCCAGCAGCGCATCTTCGTCAAACATTCAGTACTTC. Residues: CASSASSSNIQYF. V gene TRBV5-4 combines with J gene TRBJ2-4; D gene unclear. The CDR3 is 13 amino acids. Trimming pared 4 bases from V and 6 bases from J, leaving 11 bases between. Germline CDR1 and CDR2: SGHNT and YYREEE (reference sequence).

This chain links TRBV4-2 with TRBJ2-5, with 8 bases aligning to TRBD1. Germline V gene data show CDR1 as LGHNA and CDR2 as YNFKEQ. This CDR3 comprises 16 residues. Germline trimming cut 1 base from V and 4 bases from J; bases unmatched to any gene: 8. CDR3 region: CASSQVQGVLGETQYF. In DNA, the CDR3 is TGTGCCAGCAGCCAAGTACAGGGGGTACTAGGAGAGACCCAGTACTTC.

CDR3 in DNA: TGTGCCAGTAACCCTGGGACACAGAACACTGAAGCTTTCTTT. Translation gives CASNPGTQNTEAFF. This sequence joins TRBV19 and TRBJ1-1; D is possibly TRBD1 (6 bases). CDR3 length equals 14 residues. Germline V gene data show CDR1 as LNHDA and CDR2 as SQIVND (reference sequence). The V and J ends lost 7 bases and 1 base respectively, with 13 bases between them.

The J gene is TRBJ2-7, the V gene TRBV2; D perhaps matches TRBD2 (6 bases). V lost 8 bases to trimming and J lost 6 bases, with 14 bases between them. The CDR3 is 12 residues long. Germline CDR1 is SNHLY and CDR2 is FYNNEI. The CDR3: CASAAGGLEQYF. The CDR3 DNA sequence: TGTGCCAGCGCGGCCGGGGGACTCGAGCAGTACTTC.

The J gene is TRBJ1-2, the V gene TRBV18; perhaps TRBD1 as D (6 bases). Trimming cost V 0 bases and J 8 bases, with 10 bases left between them. CDR3 length equals 13 residues. The V gene's germline CDR1 is KGHSH and CDR2 LQKENI. The CDR3 loop is CASSPPQGQGYTF. CDR3 DNA sequence: TGTGCCAGCTCACCACCACAGGGTCAAGGCTACACCTTC.

The CDR3 protein is CASSEFGEQFF. CDR3 DNA: TGTGCCAGCAGTGAATTCGGGGAGCAGTTCTTC. V and J are TRBV6-1 and TRBJ2-1; D ambiguous. Between the trimmed V and J ends, which lost 2 bases and 10 bases, there was a span of 6 bases. This CDR3 comprises 11 residues. Germline CDR1 reads MNHNS; CDR2 reads SASEGT.

This chain's CDR3 is CASSELGQGQETQYF. The CDR3 bases are TGTGCCAGCAGTGAACTCGGACAGGGCCAAGAGACCCAGTACTTC. The V call is TRBV25-1, the J call TRBJ2-5; 8 bases fit TRBD1. Germline V gene sequence: CDR1 MGHDK, CDR2 SYGVNS. Trimming removed 2 bases from V and 1 base from J; junction bases left unmatched: 3. The CDR3 consists of 15 residues. Using reference TRBV25-1 and TRBJ2-5 for the parts outside the CDR3, the full variable domain is EADIYQTPRYLVIGTGKKITLECSQTMGHDKMYWYQQDPGMELHLIHYSYGVNSTEKGDLSSESTVSRIRTEHFPLTLESARPSHTSQYLCASSELGQGQETQYFGPGTRLLVL.

J is TRBJ1-1 and V is TRBV19, with a possible D match to TRBD1 (6 bases). V dropped 3 bases and J dropped 7 bases, with 9 bases sitting between them. The CDR3 has 12 residues. CDR1 and CDR2 from the germline V gene are LNHDA and SQIVND (reference sequence). For the CDR3, the DNA is TGTGCCAGTAGTATGGGACACATTGAAGCTTTCTTT. Its translation is CASSMGHIEAFF.

CDR3 DNA: TGTGCCATCAGTGAGGAGTCCTACGAGCAGTACTTC. Translation: CAISEESYEQYF. The chain is built from TRBV10-3 and TRBJ2-7; D is uncertain. The CDR3 totals 12 residues. From germline, CDR1 is ENHRY and CDR2 SYGVKD. The V and J ends lost 2 bases and 1 base respectively, with 3 bases between them.

V and J are TRBV4-3 and TRBJ2-7; 10 positions agree with TRBD2. The germline V gene has CDR1 LGHNA and CDR2 YSLEER. J gave up 3 bases and V 0 bases, and 5 bases lay outside the gene matches. This CDR3 has 16 amino acids. The CDR3 nucleotides are TGCGCCAGCAGCCAAGAACTAGCGGGATCCGACTACGAGCAGTACTTC. Translating gives CASSQELAGSDYEQYF.

The chain has TRBV27 and TRBJ1-1; no reliable D call. The V and J ends lost 7 bases and 0 bases respectively, with 15 bases between them. Germline lookup yields CDR1 MNHEY and CDR2 SMNVEV (reference sequence). The CDR3 sequence is 15 residues long. The CDR3 spells CASKTSGTVNTEAFF. Here the CDR3 DNA reads TGTGCCAGCAAAACTTCGGGCACGGTGAACACTGAAGCTTTCTTT.

V usage is TRBV2 and J usage is TRBJ2-5; D possibly uses TRBD1 or TRBD2 (5 bases each). Germline V gives CDR1 SNHLY, CDR2 FYNNEI. The CDR3 runs to 13 residues. V was cut by 5 bases and J by 5 bases, with 12 bases left in between. This CDR3 is CASSSSWGETQYF. The CDR3 bases are TGTGCCAGCAGTTCTAGTTGGGGGGAGACCCAGTACTTC.

V gene TRBV28 combines with J gene TRBJ2-2, with D tentatively TRBD2 (6 bases). This CDR3 has 15 amino acids. Germline values: CDR1 MDHEN, CDR2 SYDVKM. Deletions cut 5 bases from V and 2 bases from J, with 12 bases between. The CDR3 DNA follows: TGTGCCAGCAGTGTGGGACTCCTAAACACCGGGGAGCTGTTTTTT. This sequence encodes CASSVGLLNTGELFF.

CDR3 sequence reads: CASSYGQGSNEKLFF. CDR3 DNA: TGTGCCAGCAGTTACGGACAGGGTTCTAATGAAAAACTGTTTTTT. The V call is TRBV25-1, the J call TRBJ1-4, with TRBD1 matching 8 bases. J was trimmed by 3 bases and V by 5 bases; bases with no gene match: 5. The CDR3 sequence is 15 residues long. Germline-derived CDR1 and CDR2 are MGHDK and SYGVNS. Full variable domain (outside the CDR3, taken from reference TRBV25-1 and TRBJ1-4): EADIYQTPRYLVIGTGKKITLECSQTMGHDKMYWYQQDPGMELHLIHYSYGVNSTEKGDLSSESTVSRIRTEHFPLTLESARPSHTSQYLCASSYGQGSNEKLFFGSGTQLSVL.

A word on this clone: The junction departs from the called germline gene at one end, perhaps through a read error. The J gene is TRBJ2-7, the V gene TRBV7-8; perhaps TRBD2 as D (6 bases). The CDR3 has 11 residues. CDR1 and CDR2 (germline): SGHVS, FQNEAQ. The CDR3 nucleotides read TGTGCCAGCAGCTCTCCCGGGAGCAAATGTTTC. Translation: CASSSPGSKCF.

This clone was seen a few times. This chain joins TRBV6-1 and TRBJ2-1; possibly TRBD2 for D (6 bases). V shed 2 bases and J shed 1 base, with 15 bases lying between them. The CDR3 sequence is 17 residues long. CDR1 and CDR2 from the germline V gene are MNHNS and SASEGT. DNA for the CDR3: TGTGCCAGCAGTGAATTTGGTGGGAGGTTATCCTACAATGAGCAGTTCTTC. Its translation is CASSEFGGRLSYNEQFF.

The rearrangement links TRBV7-3 to TRBJ2-3, with D possibly matching TRBD2 (6 bases). Between the trimmed V and J ends, which lost 2 bases and 0 bases, there was a span of 9 bases. CDR3 length equals 15 residues. Germline V lookup: CDR1 SGHTA, CDR2 FQGTGA. DNA for the CDR3: TGTGCCAGCAGCTTAGCTAGCGCAAGCACAGATACGCAGTATTTT. It specifies CASSLASASTDTQYF.

V gene TRBV19 combines with J gene TRBJ1-1; 8 bases line up with TRBD1. The trim removed 7 bases at V and 5 bases at J, leaving 6 bases unmatched. This CDR3 is built from 13 residues. Looked up from germline, CDR1 is LNHDA and CDR2 is SQIVND (reference sequence). DNA of the CDR3: TGTGCCAGTACCCAGGGGGCGTGGACTGAAGCTTTCTTT. It is translated as CASTQGAWTEAFF.

This chain connects TRBV4-3 to TRBJ1-5, with unresolved D. The CDR3 extends over 15 amino acids. V dropped 1 base and J dropped 1 base, with 8 bases sitting between them. Germline V gene sequence: CDR1 LGHNA, CDR2 YSLEER. CDR3 DNA: TGCGCCAGCAGCCAAGCATACATGAGCAATCAGCCCCAGCATTTT. This encodes CASSQAYMSNQPQHF.

A remark on this clone: In the same sample, other DNA sequences code for this CDR3. The chain carries TRBV9 and TRBJ2-7, with no clear D. Germline lookup yields CDR1 SGDLS and CDR2 YYNGEE. This CDR3 is built from 13 residues. V lost 0 bases to trimming and J lost 2 bases, with 6 bases between them. The CDR3 loop reads CASSVGGTYEQYF. In DNA, the CDR3 is TGTGCCAGCAGCGTAGGGGGTACCTACGAGCAGTACTTC.

The genes are TRBV27 and TRBJ2-7, with 9 bases fitting TRBD2. V gave up 4 bases and J gave up 7 bases; unmatched junction bases: 8. Germline CDR1 is MNHEY and CDR2 is SMNVEV (reference sequence). The CDR3 extends over 14 amino acids. The CDR3: CASSSAGGQREQYF. Here the CDR3 DNA reads TGTGCCAGCAGTTCCGCGGGAGGGCAGAGGGAGCAGTACTTC.

The CDR3 spells CATSRGGPQADTQYF. In nucleotides, the CDR3 is TGTGCCACCAGCAGGGGGGGACCGCAGGCAGATACGCAGTATTTT. This rearrangement joins TRBV15 to TRBJ2-3; D may be TRBD2 (6 bases). CDR3 length equals 15 residues. Germline-derived CDR1 and CDR2 are LNHNV and YYDKDF (reference sequence). Trimming shortened V by 3 bases and J by 4 bases, and 14 bases separated the two germline ends.